This record looks at one T cell receptor beta chain sequence and its context. Original analysis: Quantification of nucleated cells was approximated via reference gene primer amplification. The assay was immunoSEQ multiplex PCR, and TCRdb's table has in-frame clones only and misses some. The DNA gave D and trimming, while V, J and clone size come from that table. The table lists about 190,000 clones, roughly 90% of them singletons. These data come from a study of blood T cell repertoires in COVID-19. Across the study: Acute and convalescent COVID-19 samples came from the United States, Italy and Spain. From T cells, B-cell-depleted T cells, or PBMCs came the material, which was cDNA or gDNA.

CDR1 and CDR2 (germline): LNHDA, SQIVND (reference sequence). The length of the CDR3 is 16 residues. J gave up 6 bases and V 5 bases, and 7 bases lay outside the gene matches. The TCR originated in a woman aged 35 to 49 who had recovered from COVID-19. The V gene is TRBV19, the J gene TRBJ2-1, with 13 bases aligning to TRBD2. Sequencing input: peripheral blood. CDR3 sequence: CASSQLRLAGGNEQFF. CDR3 sequence (DNA): TGTGCCAGTAGTCAACTCCGACTAGCGGGGGGCAATGAGCAGTTCTTC.